The 13 T cell receptor beta chains listed next were all sequenced from one sample in a study of cytomegalovirus exposure and HLA in healthy donors. Profiling relied on immunoSEQ multiplex PCR, and the TCRdb table lists in-frame clones only, not all of them. The data hold about 190,000 clones, with more than 70% observed a single time. The sample was PBMCs. Receptors were obtained from a woman between 18 and 29 years old in good health and CMV-seronegative.

The genes are TRBV7-9 and TRBJ1-2; 9 bases agree with TRBD1. From germline, CDR1 is SEHNR and CDR2 FQNEAQ (reference sequence). With V trimmed by 5 bases and J by 1 base, 8 bases remained unmatched. The CDR3 is made up of 16 amino acids. CDR3 region: CASSLRGTGFNYGYTF. In DNA, the CDR3 is TGTGCCAGCAGCCTGCGCGGGACAGGGTTTAACTATGGCTACACCTTC.

This chain links TRBV7-2 with TRBJ1-6; TRBD1 is a possible D gene (5 bases). Germline V gene sequence: CDR1 SGHTA, CDR2 FQGNSA. The V gene lost 5 bases and the J gene lost 6 bases, with 14 bases spanning the gap. This CDR3 spans 15 amino acids. The CDR3 DNA is TGTGCCAGCAGCCCGGAAGGGGCCGGTAATTCACCCCTCCACTTT. Translation: CASSPEGAGNSPLHF. The whole variable domain, filled in from reference TRBV7-2 and TRBJ1-6, reads GAGVSQSPSNKVTEKGKDVELRCDPISGHTALYWYRQSLGQGLEFLIYFQGNSAPDKSGLPSDRFSAERTGGSVSTLTIQRTQQEDSAVYLCASSPEGAGNSPLHFGNGTRLTVT.

This clone was picked up one time. This chain links TRBV5-6 with TRBJ2-4; 11 nucleotides agree with TRBD1. V gave up 4 bases and J gave up 5 bases; unmatched junction bases: 11. CDR1 SGHDT and CDR2 YYEEEE come from the germline V gene. This CDR3 region has 17 residues. CDR3 in DNA: TGTGCCAGCAGCCCGAGATGGACAGGGGGCGGCCAAAACATTCAGTACTTC. This translates into CASSPRWTGGGQNIQYF. Filled out from reference TRBV5-6 and TRBJ2-4, the complete variable domain reads DAGVTQSPTHLIKTRGQQVTLRCSPKSGHDTVSWYQQALGQGPQFIFQYYEEEERQRGNFPDRFSGHQFPNYSSELNVNALLLGDSALYLCASSPRWTGGGQNIQYFGAGTRLSVL.

The rearrangement joins TRBV9 to TRBJ2-3; TRBD2 matches 11 bases. CDR1 SGDLS and CDR2 YYNGEE come from the germline V gene. The CDR3 totals 15 residues. V was clipped by 4 bases and J by 2 bases; unmatched bases: 3. The CDR3 loop reads CASSISGGATDTQYF. The CDR3 DNA reads as TGTGCCAGCAGCATTAGCGGGGGGGCCACAGATACGCAGTATTTT.

The chain joins TRBV7-2 to TRBJ2-2, with a possible D match to TRBD1 (6 bases). CDR1 and CDR2 from the germline V gene are SGHTA and FQGNSA. Between the trimmed V and J ends, which lost 5 bases and 7 bases, there was a span of 11 bases. The CDR3 is 13 amino acids. The CDR3 reads CASSRTGNGELFF. Here the CDR3 DNA reads TGTGCCAGCAGCCGTACAGGGAACGGGGAGCTGTTTTTT.

The chain couples TRBV7-2 to TRBJ2-2; TRBD2 matches 10 bases. Trimming cost V 7 bases and J 6 bases; bases outside gene matches: 5. There are 14 residues in the CDR3. Per the germline V gene, CDR1 is SGHTA and CDR2 is FQGNSA. The CDR3 is CASMASGGSGELFF. In DNA form, the CDR3 reads TGTGCCAGCATGGCTAGCGGGGGATCCGGGGAGCTGTTTTTT.

J is TRBJ1-2 and V is TRBV30; possible D gene TRBD1, 6 bases. The V and J ends lost 2 bases and 8 bases respectively, with 18 bases between them. Germline lookup yields CDR1 GTSNPN and CDR2 SVGIG (reference sequence). The length of the CDR3 is 14 residues. The CDR3 DNA is TGTGCCTGGAGTCAAAACAGGGTTACGACCGGCTACACCTTC. As protein: CAWSQNRVTTGYTF. Complete variable domain (other parts from reference TRBV30 and TRBJ1-2): SQTIHQWPATLVQPVGSPLSLECTVEGTSNPNLYWYRQAAGRGLQLLFYSVGIGQISSEVPQNLSASRPQDRQFILSSKKLLLSDSGFYLCAWSQNRVTTGYTFGSGTRLTVV.

V usage is TRBV18 and J usage is TRBJ1-4, with TRBD1 matching over 10 bases. Germline V gives CDR1 KGHSH, CDR2 LQKENI. The CDR3 runs 15 residues. J gave up 6 bases and V 3 bases, and 4 bases lay outside the gene matches. CDR3 nucleotide sequence: TGTGCCAGCTCACCTGCCGGGACAGGGGATGAAAAACTGTTTTTT. As protein: CASSPAGTGDEKLFF.

This chain links TRBV27 with TRBJ2-6, with TRBD2 as a possible D gene (5 bases). This CDR3 contains 17 residues. With 2 bases removed from V and 0 bases from J, the gap between germline ends came to 11 bases. Germline CDR1 reads MNHEY; CDR2 reads SMNVEV (reference sequence). The CDR3 DNA sequence: TGTGCCAGCAGTTTAGGCTCACGGGGCTCTGGGGCCAACGTCCTGACTTTC. Translation gives CASSLGSRGSGANVLTF.

As for this clone: One end of the junction does not line up with germline, which may come from a read error. The gene calls are TRBV6-5 and TRBJ2-6, with a tentative D call TRBD1 (6 bases). The CDR3 spans 15 residues. Per the germline V gene, CDR1 is MNHEY and CDR2 is SVGAGI. The CDR3 spells CASSDSGAGANVLTF. Written as DNA, the CDR3 is TGTGCCAGCAGTGACTCAGGGGCTGGGGCCAACGTCCTGACTTTC.

The count of this clone is one. This sequence joins TRBV7-2 and TRBJ1-4; 8 positions agree with TRBD1. Per the germline V gene, CDR1 is SGHTA and CDR2 is FQGNSA. Losses at the gene ends were 2 bases for V and 10 bases for J; bases not matched to a gene: 18. This CDR3 is 18 amino acids long. The CDR3 reads CASSLKNPRTGPPGKLFF. Here the CDR3 DNA reads TGTGCCAGCAGCTTAAAAAATCCGAGGACAGGGCCCCCGGGAAAACTGTTTTTT.

V gene TRBV5-1 combines with J gene TRBJ2-1; perhaps TRBD1 as D (6 bases). Germline CDR1 SGHRS, CDR2 YFSETQ. This CDR3 is built from 16 residues. Trimming took 5 bases from V and 0 from J, leaving 15 bases between them. The CDR3 loop is CASRQQGVTSYNEQFF. As DNA, the CDR3 is TGCGCCAGCAGACAACAGGGTGTTACCTCCTACAATGAGCAGTTCTTC.

The chain employs TRBV7-2 and TRBJ1-2, with D maybe TRBD1 (6 bases). Germline loops: CDR1 SGHTA, CDR2 FQGNSA. The CDR3 is 13 amino acids. V lost 5 bases and J 2 bases, leaving 9 bases between the germline ends. CDR3 coding DNA: TGTGCCAGCAGCCGCAGGGGAAACTATGGCTACACCTTC. Translation: CASSRRGNYGYTF.